A selection of T cell receptor beta chains follows, all from one sample in a study of T cells in Graves' hyperthyroidism and ophthalmopathy. TCRdb ran MiXCR on the multiplex PCR reads and lists one entry per CDR3 protein. There are around 600,000 distinct CDR3 sequences in the sample; approximately 15% occur only once, and around 7% lies in the top ten. The sample taken for sequencing was blood. Receptor source: a young woman with Graves' ophthalmopathy. Both conserved end residues are part of each CDR3. Fields, in order: D gene, clone size, J gene, CDR3 length, V gene, CDR3 protein, CDR3 DNA. The D gene is left open where the match is weak. Some rows have no size entry. The others give once, few or many, or a class for an expanded clone.

>.|many|TRBJ2-7|15|TRBV20-1
CSARDLGSTSYEQYF
TGCAGTGCTAGAGATCTTGGATCTACCTCCTACGAGCAGTACTTC
>TRBD1|.|TRBJ1-1|14|TRBV30
CASTQGAVNTEAFF
TGTGCTTCAACCCAGGGGGCCGTGAACACTGAAGCTTTCTTT
>.|many|TRBJ1-6|16|TRBV6-5
CASSPLGPRGNSPLHF
TGTGCCAGCAGCCCCCTTGGGCCCCGGGGCAATTCACCCCTCCACTTT
>.|many|TRBJ2-7|15|TRBV28
CASSFGAVGTNEQYF
TGTGCCAGCAGTTTTGGGGCGGTGGGGACCAACGAGCAGTACTTC
>.|many|TRBJ2-7|13|TRBV2
CASSEGRRSEQYF
TGTGCCAGCAGTGAGGGCAGGAGGAGCGAGCAGTACTTC
>.|many|TRBJ1-2|10|TRBV30
CAWRQYGYTF
TGTGCCTGGAGGCAGTATGGCTACACCTTC
>.|many|TRBJ1-2|15|TRBV6-1
CASSEAQRLGYGYTF
TGTGCCAGCAGTGAAGCGCAGCGACTGGGGTATGGCTACACCTTC
>.|.|TRBJ1-1|15|TRBV9
CASSVSREGNTEAFF
TGTGCCAGCAGCGTATCCCGCGAGGGGAACACTGAAGCTTTCTTT
>.|few|TRBJ2-7|12|TRBV6-1
CASSENHNEQYF
TGTGCCAGCAGTGAAAACCACAACGAGCAGTACTTC
>.|few|TRBJ2-3|15|TRBV6-1
CASRGSAGSTDTQYF
TGTGCCAGCAGGGGTTCGGCGGGCTCCACAGATACGCAGTATTTT
>.|many|TRBJ2-1|14|TRBV20-1
CSAREPGNHNEQFF
TGCAGTGCTAGGGAGCCCGGGAACCACAATGAGCAGTTCTTC
>TRBD2|.|TRBJ2-3|16|TRBV5-6
CASSLIASGRTDTQYF
TGTGCCAGCAGCTTGATCGCTAGCGGTAGAACAGATACGCAGTATTTT
>.|few|TRBJ1-6|14|TRBV5-4
CASSLGGSEVPLHF
TGTGCCAGCAGCTTGGGAGGGTCCGAGGTCCCCCTCCACTTT
>.|few|TRBJ1-1|16|TRBV6-1
CASSSIPPGAGTEAFF
TGTGCCAGCAGCTCAATACCACCAGGGGCAGGCACTGAAGCTTTCTTT
>TRBD1|many|TRBJ1-2|16|TRBV9
CASSVEEGRGRRGYTF
TGTGCCAGCAGCGTAGAGGAGGGGAGGGGGCGAAGAGGCTACACCTTC
>TRBD1|many|TRBJ2-5|13|TRBV28
CASSTKGARTQYF
TGTGCCAGCAGCACCAAGGGGGCCAGGACCCAGTACTTC
>.|.|TRBJ2-7|15|TRBV15
CATSPGAGAYEEQYF
TGTGCCACCAGCCCCGGGGCCGGAGCCTACGAAGAGCAGTACTTC
>TRBD1|many|TRBJ1-2|15|TRBV10-3
CAISESGTGVSGYTF
TGTGCCATCAGTGAGTCGGGGACAGGGGTGAGCGGCTACACCTTC
>TRBD2|many|TRBJ2-2|15|TRBV15
CATSPREWGTGELFF
TGTGCCACCAGCCCGCGGGAGTGGGGCACCGGGGAGCTGTTTTTT
>.|few|TRBJ1-5|19|TRBV11-1
CASSSGGNRVKNSNQPQHF
TGTGCCAGCAGCTCAGGAGGAAACAGGGTGAAGAATAGCAATCAGCCCCAGCATTTT
>.|few|TRBJ2-7|12|TRBV11-2
CASSYEMGEQHF
TGTGCCAGCAGTTACGAAATGGGCGAGCAGCACTTC
>TRBD1|.|TRBJ2-2|15|TRBV7-3
CASTKGGSNTGELFF
TGTGCCAGCACCAAAGGGGGCAGCAACACCGGGGAGCTGTTTTTT
>TRBD2|many|TRBJ2-3|17|TRBV30
CAWSRGRLADDTDTQYF
TGTGCCTGGAGTAGGGGGCGACTAGCGGACGACACAGATACGCAGTATTTT
>.|few|TRBJ1-3|15|TRBV6-2/TRBV6-3
CASSQEGSSGNTIYF
TGTGCCAGCAGTCAGGAGGGGTCCTCTGGAAACACCATATATTTT
>.|.|TRBJ1-6|13|TRBV28
CASSSSPRSPLHF
TGTGCCAGCAGTTCCAGTCCTCGGTCACCCCTCCACTTT
>TRBD1|.|TRBJ1-5|15|TRBV12-3/TRBV12-4
CASSPGGGFNQPQHF
TGTGCCAGCAGTCCAGGGGGAGGGTTCAATCAGCCCCAGCATTTT
>.|many|TRBJ2-3|17|TRBV6-5
CASSYSSGGPRADTQYF
TGTGCCAGCAGTTACTCTTCTGGCGGTCCGAGGGCAGATACGCAGTATTTT
>.|few|TRBJ2-7|14|TRBV6-1
CASRHTGDSYEQYF
TGTGCCAGCAGGCACACAGGAGACTCCTACGAGCAGTACTTC
>TRBD2|many|TRBJ2-3|17|TRBV29-1
CSVVASGPSWGTDTQYF
TGCAGCGTTGTGGCTAGCGGACCTTCATGGGGCACAGATACGCAGTATTTT
>TRBD1|many|TRBJ1-2|17|TRBV7-2
CASSSSHRQGDNYGYTF
TGTGCCAGCAGCTCAAGCCATCGACAGGGGGATAACTATGGCTACACCTTC
>TRBD1|few|TRBJ1-2|14|TRBV2
CASRPGQEAFGYTF
TGTGCCAGCAGGCCGGGACAGGAGGCCTTTGGCTACACCTTC
>TRBD1|many|TRBJ2-1|15|TRBV6-2/TRBV6-3
CASSYWGQGADEQFF
TGTGCCAGCAGTTATTGGGGACAGGGGGCTGATGAGCAGTTCTTC
>.|.|TRBJ2-2|11|TRBV29-1
CSVRNTGELFF
TGCAGCGTGAGGAACACCGGGGAGCTGTTTTTT
>TRBD2|.|TRBJ2-5|15|TRBV6-2/TRBV6-3
CASSDTGLVQETQYF
TGTGCCAGCAGCGACACGGGACTAGTTCAAGAGACCCAGTACTTC
>TRBD1|.|TRBJ1-4|14|TRBV20-1
CSAPSGTGGEKLFF
TGCAGTGCTCCCTCCGGGACAGGGGGTGAAAAACTGTTTTTT
>TRBD2|few|TRBJ2-1|21|TRBV7-3
CASSLVYGAGTRNRSYNEQFF
TGTGCCAGCAGCTTAGTTTACGGAGCGGGGACCAGAAATCGGTCCTACAATGAGCAGTTCTTC
>.|.|TRBJ2-7|16|TRBV25-1
CASSDRPGESPYEQYF
TGTGCCAGCAGTGACCGACCAGGGGAGTCTCCCTACGAGCAGTACTTC
>.|.|TRBJ2-1|16|TRBV4-1
CASSQGPPVGANEQFF
TGCGCCAGCAGCCAAGGTCCCCCGGTCGGAGCGAATGAGCAGTTCTTC
>TRBD1|many|TRBJ2-5|14|TRBV6-1
CASSWGTGAETQYF
TGTGCCAGCAGTTGGGGGACAGGGGCAGAGACCCAGTACTTC
>TRBD2|many|TRBJ2-7|15|TRBV20-1
CSAMTSGRAGHEQYF
TGCAGTGCTATGACTAGCGGGAGGGCCGGTCACGAGCAGTACTTC
>.|.|TRBJ1-5|15|TRBV19
CASSIVGGANQPQHF
TGTGCCAGTAGTATAGTCGGGGGAGCCAATCAGCCCCAGCATTTT
>TRBD2|many|TRBJ2-3|15|TRBV20-1
CSALPSGRAGDTQYF
TGCAGTGCCCTCCCTAGTGGGAGGGCCGGAGATACGCAGTATTTT
>TRBD1|many|TRBJ1-2|13|TRBV5-6
CASSTGGWGGYTF
TGTGCCAGCAGCACAGGGGGCTGGGGTGGCTACACCTTC
>TRBD2|few|TRBJ2-3|15|TRBV6-1
CASSDDSGRADTQYF
TGTGCCAGCAGTGATGATAGCGGGAGGGCAGATACGCAGTATTTT
>TRBD1|many|TRBJ1-2|16|TRBV5-6
CASSARLRQGYYGYTF
TGTGCCAGCAGCGCGCGCCTCCGACAGGGGTACTATGGCTACACCTTC
>TRBD2|.|TRBJ2-5|15|TRBV4-3
CASSQDRRESETQYF
TGCGCCAGCAGCCAAGATAGGCGGGAGTCCGAGACCCAGTACTTC